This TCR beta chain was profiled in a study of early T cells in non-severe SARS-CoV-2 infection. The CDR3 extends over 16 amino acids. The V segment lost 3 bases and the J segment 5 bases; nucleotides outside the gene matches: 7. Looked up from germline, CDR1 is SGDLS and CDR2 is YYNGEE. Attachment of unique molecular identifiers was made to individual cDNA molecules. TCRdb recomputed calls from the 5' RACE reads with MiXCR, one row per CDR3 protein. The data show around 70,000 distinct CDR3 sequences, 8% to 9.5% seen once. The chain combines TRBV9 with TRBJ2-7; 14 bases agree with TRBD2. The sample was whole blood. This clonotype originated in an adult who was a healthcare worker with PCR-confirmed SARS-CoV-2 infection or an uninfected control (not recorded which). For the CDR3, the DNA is TGTGCCAGCAGCGCCGGGACTAGCGGGAGAACCCACGAGCAGTACTTC. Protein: CASSAGTSGRTHEQYF.